This is a list of T cell receptor beta chains from one sample in a study of human T cells and chemical hapten exposure. TCRdb re-called the RACE reads through MiXCR, storing one row per CDR3 protein. The data show more than 110,000 distinct CDR3 sequences, around 11% seen once. This specimen was whole blood, taken in connection with sensitization to the hapten diphenylcyclopropenone (DPC). All receptors derive from a woman in her forties or fifties with alopecia areata. Some clones in this sample may be carry-over from other donors' samples. Each CDR3 is given with its conserved first and last residue. Each record gives: J gene, clone size, V gene, D gene, CDR3 protein, CDR3 DNA. D genes are given only for firm matches. The size entry is marked missing in some rows and otherwise reads once, few, many or a size class.

j_gene: TRBJ2-3
abundance: .
v_gene: TRBV7-6
d_gene: TRBD2
CDR3aa: CASSFSLAGGATDTQYF
CDR3nt: TGTGCCAGCAGCTTCAGTCTGGCGGGAGGGGCCACAGATACGCAGTATTTT

j_gene: TRBJ1-5
abundance: .
v_gene: TRBV19
d_gene: TRBD1
CDR3aa: CVKDRDNQPQHF
CDR3nt: TGTGTCAAGGACAGGGACAATCAGCCCCAGCATTTT

j_gene: TRBJ2-1
abundance: few
v_gene: TRBV6-5
d_gene: .
CDR3aa: CASSYGRGRAQNEQFF
CDR3nt: TGTGCCAGCAGTTACGGACGGGGGAGAGCACAAAATGAGCAGTTCTTC

j_gene: TRBJ2-3
abundance: many
v_gene: TRBV6-5
d_gene: TRBD1
CDR3aa: CASSYQGALFTDTQYF
CDR3nt: TGTGCCAGCAGTTACCAGGGGGCCCTTTTCACAGATACGCAGTATTTT

j_gene: TRBJ1-1
abundance: .
v_gene: TRBV27
d_gene: .
CDR3aa: CASSYGQTMNTEAFF
CDR3nt: TGTGCCAGCAGTTATGGACAGACCATGAACACTGAAGCTTTCTTT

j_gene: TRBJ1-6
abundance: many
v_gene: TRBV4-3
d_gene: .
CDR3aa: CASSQDPGGYSPLHF
CDR3nt: TGCGCCAGCAGCCAAGATCCAGGAGGTTACTCACCCCTCCACTTT

j_gene: TRBJ2-1
abundance: .
v_gene: TRBV3-1
d_gene: TRBD2
CDR3aa: CASSQALAGGLEFF
CDR3nt: TGTGCCAGCAGCCAAGCACTAGCGGGAGGTCTCGAGTTCTTC

j_gene: TRBJ1-1
abundance: .
v_gene: TRBV3-1
d_gene: .
CDR3aa: CASSLGLQPNTEAFF
CDR3nt: TGTGCCAGCAGCTTAGGACTTCAGCCGAACACTGAAGCTTTCTTT

j_gene: TRBJ2-5
abundance: .
v_gene: TRBV20-1
d_gene: .
CDR3aa: CSASGVETQYF
CDR3nt: TGCAGTGCCTCAGGGGTGGAGACCCAGTACTTC

j_gene: TRBJ2-5
abundance: many
v_gene: TRBV6-5
d_gene: TRBD1
CDR3aa: CASMGTGGETQYF
CDR3nt: TGTGCCAGCATGGGGACAGGGGGAGAGACCCAGTACTTC

j_gene: TRBJ1-1
abundance: many
v_gene: TRBV5-1
d_gene: TRBD1
CDR3aa: CASSSGQGGGTEAFF
CDR3nt: TGCGCCAGCAGCTCCGGACAGGGAGGGGGCACTGAAGCTTTCTTT

j_gene: TRBJ2-7
abundance: few
v_gene: TRBV6-2/TRBV6-3
d_gene: TRBD2
CDR3aa: CASSYPPRLAATYEQYF
CDR3nt: TGTGCCAGCAGTTACCCCCCTCGACTAGCGGCCACCTACGAGCAGTACTTC

j_gene: TRBJ2-1
abundance: many
v_gene: TRBV6-1
d_gene: TRBD1
CDR3aa: CASKTGEKQFF
CDR3nt: TGTGCCAGCAAGACAGGGGAAAAGCAGTTCTTC

j_gene: TRBJ2-3
abundance: .
v_gene: TRBV3-2
d_gene: .
CDR3aa: CASSLTSGRAGRHRDTQYF
CDR3nt: TGTGCCAGCAGCCTTACTAGCGGGAGGGCCGGAAGGCATAGAGATACGCAGTATTTT

j_gene: TRBJ2-1
abundance: .
v_gene: TRBV18
d_gene: TRBD2
CDR3aa: CVSSPTSGTYNEQFF
CDR3nt: TGTGTCAGCTCGCCGACTAGCGGGACCTACAATGAGCAGTTCTTC

j_gene: TRBJ1-1
abundance: many
v_gene: TRBV5-4
d_gene: .
CDR3aa: CASSLPPPGLRTTEAFF
CDR3nt: TGTGCCAGCAGCCTTCCCCCCCCGGGGCTTAGGACAACTGAAGCTTTCTTT

j_gene: TRBJ2-7
abundance: few
v_gene: TRBV14
d_gene: TRBD1
CDR3aa: CASSQRGQGSYEQYF
CDR3nt: TGTGCCAGCAGCCAGCGGGGACAGGGATCCTACGAGCAGTACTTC

j_gene: TRBJ2-1
abundance: .
v_gene: TRBV7-2
d_gene: .
CDR3aa: CASSLAQAFKEQFF
CDR3nt: TGTGCCAGCAGCTTAGCACAGGCCTTCAAGGAGCAGTTCTTC

j_gene: TRBJ2-1
abundance: few
v_gene: TRBV18
d_gene: TRBD2
CDR3aa: CASSAGVSYNEQFF
CDR3nt: TGTGCCAGCTCGGCGGGAGTTTCCTACAATGAGCAGTTCTTC

j_gene: TRBJ2-7
abundance: few
v_gene: TRBV18
d_gene: TRBD2
CDR3aa: CASSSGGEPYEQYF
CDR3nt: TGTGCCAGCTCGTCCGGGGGGGAGCCCTACGAGCAGTACTTC

j_gene: TRBJ2-3
abundance: .
v_gene: TRBV6-2/TRBV6-3
d_gene: .
CDR3aa: CASSYSLRSWTDTQYF
CDR3nt: TGTGCCAGCAGTTACTCCCTACGCTCATGGACAGATACGCAGTATTTT

j_gene: TRBJ2-3
abundance: many
v_gene: TRBV7-2
d_gene: TRBD1
CDR3aa: CASGRRGQDTDTQYF
CDR3nt: TGTGCCAGCGGTCGACGAGGACAGGACACAGATACGCAGTATTTT

j_gene: TRBJ2-5
abundance: few
v_gene: TRBV7-9
d_gene: TRBD1
CDR3aa: CASSGYRGLWETQYF
CDR3nt: TGTGCCAGCAGCGGATACAGGGGGCTTTGGGAGACCCAGTACTTC

j_gene: TRBJ1-1
abundance: .
v_gene: TRBV4-1
d_gene: .
CDR3aa: CASSQDRRTEAFF
CDR3nt: TGCGCCAGCAGCCAGGACAGACGCACTGAAGCTTTCTTT

j_gene: TRBJ1-5
abundance: .
v_gene: TRBV7-9
d_gene: TRBD1
CDR3aa: CASSPGGRNQPQHF
CDR3nt: TGTGCCAGCAGCCCAGGGGGCCGCAATCAGCCCCAGCATTTT

j_gene: TRBJ2-2
abundance: many
v_gene: TRBV19
d_gene: TRBD2
CDR3aa: CASSLSGLAPTGELFF
CDR3nt: TGTGCCAGTAGTCTTAGTGGACTAGCGCCCACCGGGGAGCTGTTTTTT

j_gene: TRBJ2-6
abundance: .
v_gene: TRBV4-3
d_gene: .
CDR3aa: CANSQDFKIAGPGANVLTF
CDR3nt: TGCGCCAACAGCCAAGATTTTAAGATAGCAGGGCCTGGGGCCAACGTCCTGACTTTC

j_gene: TRBJ1-5
abundance: .
v_gene: TRBV7-8
d_gene: .
CDR3aa: CASSLALGGAGQPQHF
CDR3nt: TGTGCCAGCAGCTTAGCGCTAGGGGGGGCGGGTCAGCCCCAGCATTTT

j_gene: TRBJ2-1
abundance: .
v_gene: TRBV18
d_gene: TRBD2
CDR3aa: CASSPSSGRGYEQFF
CDR3nt: TGTGCCAGCTCACCGTCTAGCGGGAGGGGCTATGAGCAGTTCTTC

j_gene: TRBJ2-2
abundance: once
v_gene: TRBV20-1
d_gene: TRBD2
CDR3aa: CSARVAGGNTGELFF
CDR3nt: TGCAGTGCTAGAGTCGCGGGAGGGAACACCGGGGAGCTGTTTTTT

j_gene: TRBJ2-3
abundance: .
v_gene: TRBV5-5
d_gene: .
CDR3aa: CASSLVGKGPLDTQYF
CDR3nt: TGTGCCAGCAGCTTGGTGGGCAAGGGGCCCTTAGATACGCAGTATTTT

j_gene: TRBJ2-1
abundance: .
v_gene: TRBV27
d_gene: TRBD2
CDR3aa: CASSLRTGTSVNEQFF
CDR3nt: TGTGCCAGCAGTTTGCGCACCGGGACTAGTGTCAATGAGCAGTTCTTC

j_gene: TRBJ2-1
abundance: .
v_gene: TRBV11-2
d_gene: .
CDR3aa: CASSLGLGSYRGNVQFF
CDR3nt: TGTGCCAGCAGCTTAGGATTGGGCAGTTACCGGGGGAATGTGCAGTTCTTC

j_gene: TRBJ1-2
abundance: .
v_gene: TRBV18
d_gene: TRBD1
CDR3aa: CASSPLGTGLSNYGYTF
CDR3nt: TGTGCCAGCTCACCCCTCGGGACAGGGTTATCTAACTATGGCTACACCTTC

j_gene: TRBJ2-7
abundance: many
v_gene: TRBV12-3/TRBV12-4
d_gene: .
CDR3aa: CASSLFPYEQYF
CDR3nt: TGTGCCAGCAGTTTATTCCCCTACGAGCAGTACTTC

j_gene: TRBJ2-1
abundance: .
v_gene: TRBV5-1
d_gene: .
CDR3aa: CASSFLDPDEQFF
CDR3nt: TGCGCCAGCAGCTTTCTAGACCCCGATGAGCAGTTCTTC

j_gene: TRBJ2-5
abundance: many
v_gene: TRBV29-1
d_gene: .
CDR3aa: CSVEGLAGKKTQYF
CDR3nt: TGCAGCGTTGAGGGGTTAGCAGGGAAGAAGACCCAGTACTTC

j_gene: TRBJ1-5
abundance: .
v_gene: TRBV28
d_gene: .
CDR3aa: CASSLTVSNQPQHF
CDR3nt: TGTGCCAGCAGTTTAACGGTTAGCAATCAGCCCCAGCATTTT

j_gene: TRBJ1-5
abundance: many
v_gene: TRBV30
d_gene: .
CDR3aa: CAYTTGRGGNQPQHF
CDR3nt: TGTGCCTACACGACAGGACGCGGGGGGAATCAGCCCCAGCATTTT

j_gene: TRBJ2-7
abundance: many
v_gene: TRBV11-2
d_gene: .
CDR3aa: CASSFTSFGFLSYEQYF
CDR3nt: TGTGCCAGCAGCTTTACAAGTTTCGGATTTCTTTCCTACGAGCAGTACTTC

j_gene: TRBJ1-3
abundance: few
v_gene: TRBV18
d_gene: .
CDR3aa: CASSPSPLSGNTIYF
CDR3nt: TGTGCCAGCTCACCATCTCCTCTCTCTGGAAACACCATATATTTT

j_gene: TRBJ2-7
abundance: many
v_gene: TRBV29-1
d_gene: TRBD2
CDR3aa: CSVDSGSYEQYF
CDR3nt: TGCAGCGTTGATAGCGGGAGCTACGAGCAGTACTTC

j_gene: TRBJ2-7
abundance: .
v_gene: TRBV7-9
d_gene: .
CDR3aa: CASSLASGQYEQYF
CDR3nt: TGTGCCAGCAGCTTAGCGTCAGGACAGTACGAGCAGTACTTC

j_gene: TRBJ2-2
abundance: many
v_gene: TRBV28
d_gene: TRBD2
CDR3aa: CATLAGPGELFF
CDR3nt: TGTGCCACCTTAGCGGGACCGGGGGAGCTGTTTTTT

j_gene: TRBJ2-3
abundance: many
v_gene: TRBV28
d_gene: .
CDR3aa: CASTLGPDTQYF
CDR3nt: TGTGCCAGCACCCTAGGCCCAGATACGCAGTATTTT

j_gene: TRBJ2-1
abundance: .
v_gene: TRBV2
d_gene: TRBD2
CDR3aa: CASSELAGGLDEQFF
CDR3nt: TGTGCCAGCAGTGAACTAGCGGGAGGGCTAGATGAGCAGTTCTTC

j_gene: TRBJ1-4
abundance: few
v_gene: TRBV28
d_gene: .
CDR3aa: CASSGSGVLREKLFF
CDR3nt: TGTGCCAGCAGTGGCTCAGGGGTTCTGCGAGAAAAACTGTTTTTT

j_gene: TRBJ2-1
abundance: many
v_gene: TRBV14
d_gene: TRBD2
CDR3aa: CASSQWTSGRNNEQFF
CDR3nt: TGTGCCAGCAGCCAATGGACTAGCGGGAGAAACAATGAGCAGTTCTTC

j_gene: TRBJ2-3
abundance: few
v_gene: TRBV18
d_gene: .
CDR3aa: CASSPPSGTADTQYF
CDR3nt: TGTGCCAGCTCACCACCTAGCGGCACAGCAGATACGCAGTATTTT

j_gene: TRBJ1-4
abundance: .
v_gene: TRBV4-1
d_gene: .
CDR3aa: CTSSRGGAGEKLFF
CDR3nt: TGCACCAGCAGCCGGGGGGGCGCGGGTGAAAAACTGTTTTTT

j_gene: TRBJ2-7
abundance: .
v_gene: TRBV20-1
d_gene: .
CDR3aa: CSATPRSPAEQYF
CDR3nt: TGCAGTGCTACCCCTCGTAGCCCGGCCGAGCAGTACTTC

j_gene: TRBJ2-2
abundance: .
v_gene: TRBV19
d_gene: .
CDR3aa: CASRDRPNTGELFF
CDR3nt: TGTGCCAGTCGAGACAGACCGAACACCGGGGAGCTGTTTTTT

j_gene: TRBJ2-6
abundance: many
v_gene: TRBV7-2
d_gene: .
CDR3aa: CASSSGVRPSTLGANVLTF
CDR3nt: TGTGCCAGCAGCTCAGGAGTACGCCCCTCCACCCTTGGGGCCAACGTCCTGACTTTC

j_gene: TRBJ1-1
abundance: few
v_gene: TRBV5-4
d_gene: .
CDR3aa: CASGTVNTEAFF
CDR3nt: TGTGCCAGCGGTACGGTGAACACTGAAGCTTTCTTT